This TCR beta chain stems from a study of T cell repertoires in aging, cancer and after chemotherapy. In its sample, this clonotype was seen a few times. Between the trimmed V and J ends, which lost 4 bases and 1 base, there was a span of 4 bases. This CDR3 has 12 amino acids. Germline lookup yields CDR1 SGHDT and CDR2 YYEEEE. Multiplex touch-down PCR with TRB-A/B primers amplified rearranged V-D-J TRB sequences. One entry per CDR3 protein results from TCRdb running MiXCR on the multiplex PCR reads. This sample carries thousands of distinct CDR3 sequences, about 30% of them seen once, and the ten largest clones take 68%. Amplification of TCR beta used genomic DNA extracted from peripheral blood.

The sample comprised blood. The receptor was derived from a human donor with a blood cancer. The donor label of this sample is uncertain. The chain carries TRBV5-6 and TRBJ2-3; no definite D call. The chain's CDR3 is CASSTGTDTQYF. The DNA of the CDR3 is TGTGCCAGCAGCACCGGCACAGATACGCAGTATTTT.